The present T cell receptor (beta chain) was sequenced within a study of blood T cell repertoires in COVID-19. This clone was counted once. Losses at the gene ends were 4 bases for V and 8 bases for J; bases not matched to a gene: 2. Germline assignment: CDR1 LGHDT and CDR2 YNNKEL (reference sequence). The length of the CDR3 is 12 residues. Seattle patient enrollment occurred during active infection, with longitudinal follow-up thereafter. In the original processing: It was from reference gene primer amplification that nucleated cell counts were estimated. Sequenced by immunoSEQ multiplex PCR; TCRdb stores in-frame clones only, minus some. For V, J and clone size, that table is used; D and trimming come from the DNA. The sample has roughly 160,000 clones; roughly 88% are singletons.

Sequenced input: peripheral blood. The receptor comes from a man at least 80 years old with COVID-19, enrolled during active disease. The chain links TRBV3-1 (or the pseudogene TRBV3-2) to TRBJ2-1; 7 bases are shared with TRBD2. The CDR3 sequence: CASSRGGDEQFF. CDR3 DNA sequence: TGTGCCAGCAGCCGGGGGGGGGATGAGCAGTTCTTC.